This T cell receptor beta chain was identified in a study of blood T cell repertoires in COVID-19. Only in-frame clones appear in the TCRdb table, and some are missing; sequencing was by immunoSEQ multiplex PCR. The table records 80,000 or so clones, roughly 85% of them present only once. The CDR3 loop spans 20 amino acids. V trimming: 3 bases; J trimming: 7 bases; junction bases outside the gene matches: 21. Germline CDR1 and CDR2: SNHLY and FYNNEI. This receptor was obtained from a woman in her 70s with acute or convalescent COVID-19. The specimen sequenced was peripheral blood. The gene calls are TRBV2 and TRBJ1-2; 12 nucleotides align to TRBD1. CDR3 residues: CASSDRSPGMNRDRGPGYTF. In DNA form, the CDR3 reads TGTGCCAGCAGTGATAGGTCTCCCGGTATGAACCGGGACAGGGGGCCTGGCTACACCTTC.